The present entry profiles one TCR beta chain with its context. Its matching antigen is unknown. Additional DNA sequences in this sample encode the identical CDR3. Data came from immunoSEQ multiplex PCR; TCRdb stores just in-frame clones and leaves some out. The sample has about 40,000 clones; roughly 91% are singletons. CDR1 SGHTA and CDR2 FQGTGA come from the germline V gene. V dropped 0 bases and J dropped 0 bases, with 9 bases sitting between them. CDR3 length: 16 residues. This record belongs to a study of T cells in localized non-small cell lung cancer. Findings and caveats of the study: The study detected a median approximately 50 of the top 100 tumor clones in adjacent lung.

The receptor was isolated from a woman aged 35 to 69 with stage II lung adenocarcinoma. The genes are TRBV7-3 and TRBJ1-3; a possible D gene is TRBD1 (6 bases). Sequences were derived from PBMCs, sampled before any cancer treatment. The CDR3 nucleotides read TGTGCCAGCAGCTTAACGGGACAAGACTCTGGAAACACCATATATTTT. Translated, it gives CASSLTGQDSGNTIYF.